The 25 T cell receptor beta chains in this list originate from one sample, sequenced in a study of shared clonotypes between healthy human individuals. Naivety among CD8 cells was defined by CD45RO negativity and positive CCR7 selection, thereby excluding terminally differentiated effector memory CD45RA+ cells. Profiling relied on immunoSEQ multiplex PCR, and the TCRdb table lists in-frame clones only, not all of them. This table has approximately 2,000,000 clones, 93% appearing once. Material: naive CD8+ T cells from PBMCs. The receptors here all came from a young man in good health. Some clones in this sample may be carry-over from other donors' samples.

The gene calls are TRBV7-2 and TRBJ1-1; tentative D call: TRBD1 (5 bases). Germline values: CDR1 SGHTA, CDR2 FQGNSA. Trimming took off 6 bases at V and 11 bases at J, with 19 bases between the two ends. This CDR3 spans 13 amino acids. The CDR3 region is CASSSALGDDAFF. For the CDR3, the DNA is TGTGCCAGCAGTTCAGCCCTGGGGGATGACGCTTTCTTT.

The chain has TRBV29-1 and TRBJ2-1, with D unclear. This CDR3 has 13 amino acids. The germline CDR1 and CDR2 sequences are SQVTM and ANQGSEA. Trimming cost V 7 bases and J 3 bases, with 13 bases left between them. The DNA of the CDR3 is TGCAGCGGTGAGTCCCTTAACTACAATGAGCAGTTCTTC. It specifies CSGESLNYNEQFF.

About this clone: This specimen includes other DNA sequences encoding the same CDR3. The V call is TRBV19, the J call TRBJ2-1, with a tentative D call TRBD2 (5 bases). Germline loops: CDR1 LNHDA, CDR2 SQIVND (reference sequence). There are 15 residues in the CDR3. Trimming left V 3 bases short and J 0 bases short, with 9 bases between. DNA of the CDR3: TGTGCCAGTAGTATGGGTGGGAGCTCCTACAATGAGCAGTTCTTC. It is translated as CASSMGGSSYNEQFF.

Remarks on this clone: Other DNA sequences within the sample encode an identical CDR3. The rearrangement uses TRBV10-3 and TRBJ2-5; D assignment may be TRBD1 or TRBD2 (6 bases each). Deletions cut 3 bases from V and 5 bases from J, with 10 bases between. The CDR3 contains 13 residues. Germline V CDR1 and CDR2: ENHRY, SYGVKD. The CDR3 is CAISDIGGETQYF. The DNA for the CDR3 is TGTGCCATCAGTGATATAGGGGGGGAGACCCAGTACTTC.

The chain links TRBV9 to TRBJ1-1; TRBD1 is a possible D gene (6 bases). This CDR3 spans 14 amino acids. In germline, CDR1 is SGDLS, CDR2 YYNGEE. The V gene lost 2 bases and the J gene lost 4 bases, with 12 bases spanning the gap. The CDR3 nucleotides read TGTGCCAGCAGCGTTCAGGGGAGGGGCACTGAAGCTTTCTTT. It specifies CASSVQGRGTEAFF.

The CDR3 DNA is TGTGCCAGCAGCCGGGGGCCCGGGCCCCAAGAGACCCAGTACTTC. It translates to CASSRGPGPQETQYF. The rearrangement links TRBV2 to TRBJ2-5; D could derive from TRBD1 or TRBD2 (6 bases each). The CDR3 covers 15 residues. Trimming removed 6 bases from V and 1 base from J, with 15 bases in between. Germline V gives CDR1 SNHLY, CDR2 FYNNEI. Drawing the rest from reference TRBV2 and TRBJ2-5, the complete variable domain is EPEVTQTPSHQVTQMGQEVILRCVPISNHLYFYWYRQILGQKVEFLVSFYNNEISEKSEIFDDQFSVERPDGSNFTLKIRSTKLEDSAMYFCASSRGPGPQETQYFGPGTRLLVL.

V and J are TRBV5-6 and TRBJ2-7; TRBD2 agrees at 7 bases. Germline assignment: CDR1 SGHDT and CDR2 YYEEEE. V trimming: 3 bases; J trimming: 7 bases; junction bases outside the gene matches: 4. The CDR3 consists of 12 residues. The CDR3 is CASSSSGGEQYF. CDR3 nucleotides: TGTGCCAGCAGCTCCTCCGGGGGGGAGCAGTACTTC.

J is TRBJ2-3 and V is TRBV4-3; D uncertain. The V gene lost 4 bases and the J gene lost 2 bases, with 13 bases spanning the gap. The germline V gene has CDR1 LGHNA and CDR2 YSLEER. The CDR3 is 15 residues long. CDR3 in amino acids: CASSPFVGATDTQYF. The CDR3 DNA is TGCGCCAGCAGCCCCTTTGTGGGTGCCACAGATACGCAGTATTTT.

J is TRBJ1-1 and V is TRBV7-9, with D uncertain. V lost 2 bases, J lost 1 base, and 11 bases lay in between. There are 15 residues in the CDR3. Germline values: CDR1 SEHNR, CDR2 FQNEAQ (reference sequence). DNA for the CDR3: TGTGCCAGCAGCTTACTTCGCCCAGCGAACACTGAAGCTTTCTTT. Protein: CASSLLRPANTEAFF. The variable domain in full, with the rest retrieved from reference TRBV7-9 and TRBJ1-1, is DTGVSQNPRHKITKRGQNVTFRCDPISEHNRLYWYRQTLGQGPEFLTYFQNEAQLEKSRLLSDRFSAERPKGSFSTLEIQRTEQGDSAMYLCASSLLRPANTEAFFGQGTRLTVV.

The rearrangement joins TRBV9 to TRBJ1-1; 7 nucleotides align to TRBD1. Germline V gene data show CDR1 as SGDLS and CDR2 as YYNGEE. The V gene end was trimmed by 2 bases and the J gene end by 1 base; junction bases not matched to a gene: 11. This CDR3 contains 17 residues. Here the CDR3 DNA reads TGTGCCAGCAGCGTGGCGAGGGACAGAGAATCGAACACTGAAGCTTTCTTT. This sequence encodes CASSVARDRESNTEAFF. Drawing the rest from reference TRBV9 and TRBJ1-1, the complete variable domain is DSGVTQTPKHLITATGQRVTLRCSPRSGDLSVYWYQQSLDQGLQFLIQYYNGEERAKGNILERFSAQQFPDLHSELNLSSLELGDSALYFCASSVARDRESNTEAFFGQGTRLTVV.

This chain's CDR3 is CASSLWQHSGNTIYF. In DNA, the CDR3 is TGTGCCAGCAGCTTGTGGCAGCACTCTGGAAACACCATATATTTT. V is TRBV5-5 and J is TRBJ1-3; no clear D gene. There are 15 residues in the CDR3. CDR1 and CDR2 (germline): SGHKS, YYEKEE (reference sequence). V lost 1 base, J lost 0 bases, and 8 bases lay in between.

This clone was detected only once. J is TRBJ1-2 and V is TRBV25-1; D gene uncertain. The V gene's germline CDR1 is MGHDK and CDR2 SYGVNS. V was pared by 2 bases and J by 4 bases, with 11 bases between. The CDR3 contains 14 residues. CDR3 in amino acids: CASSEPTGFYGYTF. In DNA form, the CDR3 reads TGTGCCAGCAGTGAACCGACGGGCTTCTATGGCTACACCTTC.

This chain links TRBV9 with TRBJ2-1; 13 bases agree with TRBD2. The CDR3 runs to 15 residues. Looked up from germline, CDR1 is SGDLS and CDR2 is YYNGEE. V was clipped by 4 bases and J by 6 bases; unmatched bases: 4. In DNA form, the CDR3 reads TGTGCCAGCAGCCAGCGGACTAGCGGGAGCAATGAGCAGTTCTTC. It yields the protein CASSQRTSGSNEQFF.

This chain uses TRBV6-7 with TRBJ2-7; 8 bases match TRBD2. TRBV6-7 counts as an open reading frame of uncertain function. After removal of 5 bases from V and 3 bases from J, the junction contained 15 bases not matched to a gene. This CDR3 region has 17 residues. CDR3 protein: CASSHLGGGLESYEQYF. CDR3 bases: TGTGCCAGCAGTCACCTCGGGGGGGGACTAGAGAGCTACGAGCAGTACTTC.

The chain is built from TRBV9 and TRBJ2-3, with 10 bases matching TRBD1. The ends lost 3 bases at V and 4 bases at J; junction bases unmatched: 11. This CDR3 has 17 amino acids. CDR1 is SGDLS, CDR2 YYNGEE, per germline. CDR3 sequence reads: CASSGPLGQGRPDTQYF. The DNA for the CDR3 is TGTGCCAGCAGCGGCCCCCTGGGACAGGGGCGACCAGATACGCAGTATTTT.

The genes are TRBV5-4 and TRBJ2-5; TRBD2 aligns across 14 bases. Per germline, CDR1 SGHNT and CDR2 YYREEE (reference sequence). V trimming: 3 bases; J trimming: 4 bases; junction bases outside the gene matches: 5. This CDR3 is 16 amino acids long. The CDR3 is CASSSGLAGVRETQYF. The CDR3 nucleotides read TGTGCCAGCAGCTCGGGACTAGCGGGAGTTCGAGAGACCCAGTACTTC. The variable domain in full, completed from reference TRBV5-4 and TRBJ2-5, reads ETGVTQSPTHLIKTRGQQVTLRCSSQSGHNTVSWYQQALGQGPQFIFQYYREEENGRGNFPPRFSGLQFPNYSSELNVNALELDDSALYLCASSSGLAGVRETQYFGPGTRLLVL.

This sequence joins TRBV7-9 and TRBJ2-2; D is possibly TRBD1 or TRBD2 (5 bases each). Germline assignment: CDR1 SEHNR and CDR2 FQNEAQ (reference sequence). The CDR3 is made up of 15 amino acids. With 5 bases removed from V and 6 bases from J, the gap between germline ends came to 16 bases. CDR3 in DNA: TGTGCCAGCAGCCCGGGGCTCGGCGAGTCCGGGGAGCTGTTTTTT. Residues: CASSPGLGESGELFF. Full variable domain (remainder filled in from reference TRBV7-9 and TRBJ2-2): DTGVSQNPRHKITKRGQNVTFRCDPISEHNRLYWYRQTLGQGPEFLTYFQNEAQLEKSRLLSDRFSAERPKGSFSTLEIQRTEQGDSAMYLCASSPGLGESGELFFGEGSRLTVL.

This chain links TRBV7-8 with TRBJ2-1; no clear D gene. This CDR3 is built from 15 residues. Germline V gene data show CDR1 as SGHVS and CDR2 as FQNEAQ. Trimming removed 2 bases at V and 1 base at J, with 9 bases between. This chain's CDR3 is CASSLSELSYNEQFF. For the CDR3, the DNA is TGTGCCAGCAGCTTATCGGAGTTATCCTACAATGAGCAGTTCTTC.

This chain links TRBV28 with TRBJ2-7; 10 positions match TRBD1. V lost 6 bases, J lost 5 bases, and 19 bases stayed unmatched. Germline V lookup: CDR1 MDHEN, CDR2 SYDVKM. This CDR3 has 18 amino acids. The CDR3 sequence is CASRTHRDRGLKVNEQYF. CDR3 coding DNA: TGTGCCAGCAGGACTCACCGGGACAGGGGCTTGAAGGTTAACGAGCAGTACTTC.

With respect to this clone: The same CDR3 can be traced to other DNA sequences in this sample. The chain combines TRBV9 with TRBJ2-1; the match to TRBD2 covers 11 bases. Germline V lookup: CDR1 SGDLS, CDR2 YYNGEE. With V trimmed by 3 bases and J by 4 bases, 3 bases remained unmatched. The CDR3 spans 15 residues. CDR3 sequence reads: CASSAGTSGYNEQFF. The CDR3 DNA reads TGTGCCAGCAGCGCCGGGACTAGCGGTTACAATGAGCAGTTCTTC.

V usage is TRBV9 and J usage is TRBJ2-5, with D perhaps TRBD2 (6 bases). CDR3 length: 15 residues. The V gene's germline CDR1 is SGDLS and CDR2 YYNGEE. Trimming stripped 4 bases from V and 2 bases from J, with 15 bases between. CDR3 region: CASSPQGAGQETQYF. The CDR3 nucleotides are TGTGCCAGCAGCCCGCAAGGGGCGGGACAAGAGACCCAGTACTTC.

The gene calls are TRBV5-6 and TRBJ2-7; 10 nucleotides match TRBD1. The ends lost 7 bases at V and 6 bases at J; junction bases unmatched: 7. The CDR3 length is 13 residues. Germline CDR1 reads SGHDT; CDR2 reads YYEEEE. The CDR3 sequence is CASSLGTGAEQYF. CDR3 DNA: TGTGCCAGCTCCCTCGGGACAGGGGCCGAGCAGTACTTC.

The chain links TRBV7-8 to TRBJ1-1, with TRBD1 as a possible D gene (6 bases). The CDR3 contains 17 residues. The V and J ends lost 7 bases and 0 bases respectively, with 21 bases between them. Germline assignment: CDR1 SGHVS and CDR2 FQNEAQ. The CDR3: CASTELAGALMNTEAFF. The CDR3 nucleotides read TGTGCCAGCACCGAGCTCGCAGGGGCATTAATGAACACTGAAGCTTTCTTT.

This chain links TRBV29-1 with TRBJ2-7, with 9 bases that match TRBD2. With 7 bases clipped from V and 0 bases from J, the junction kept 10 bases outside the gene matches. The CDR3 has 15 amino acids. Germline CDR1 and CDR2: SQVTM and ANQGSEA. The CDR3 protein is CSAASGIFHSYEQYF. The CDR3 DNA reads TGCAGCGCTGCTAGCGGGATTTTTCACTCCTACGAGCAGTACTTC.

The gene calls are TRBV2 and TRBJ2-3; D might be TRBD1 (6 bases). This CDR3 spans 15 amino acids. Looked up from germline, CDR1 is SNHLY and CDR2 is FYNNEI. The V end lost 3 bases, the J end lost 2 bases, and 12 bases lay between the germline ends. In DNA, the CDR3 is TGTGCCAGCAGTGATCGTCCAGGGGCCACAGATACGCAGTATTTT. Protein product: CASSDRPGATDTQYF.